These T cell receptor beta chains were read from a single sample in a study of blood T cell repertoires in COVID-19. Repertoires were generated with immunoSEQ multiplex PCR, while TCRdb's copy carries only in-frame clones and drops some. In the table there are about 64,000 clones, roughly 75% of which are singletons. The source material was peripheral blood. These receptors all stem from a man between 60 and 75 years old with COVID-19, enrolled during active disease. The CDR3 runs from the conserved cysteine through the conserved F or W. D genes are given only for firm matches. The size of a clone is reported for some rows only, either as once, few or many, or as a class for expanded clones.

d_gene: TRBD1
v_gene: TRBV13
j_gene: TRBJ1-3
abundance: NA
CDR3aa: CASRRRGQVENTIYF
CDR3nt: TGTGCCAGCAGACGGAGAGGACAGGTGGAAAACACCATATATTTT

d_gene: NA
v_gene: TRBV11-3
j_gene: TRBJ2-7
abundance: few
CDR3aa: CASSSGKEQYF
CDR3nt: TGTGCCAGCAGCTCAGGGAAGGAGCAGTACTTC

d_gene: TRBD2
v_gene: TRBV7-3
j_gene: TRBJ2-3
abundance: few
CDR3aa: CASSRTSGGVTDTQYF
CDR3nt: TGTGCCAGCAGCCGCACTAGCGGGGGAGTCACAGATACGCAGTATTTT

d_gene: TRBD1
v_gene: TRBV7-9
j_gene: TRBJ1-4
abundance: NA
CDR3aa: CASSLKQGAAEKLFF
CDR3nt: TGTGCCAGCAGCTTAAAACAGGGGGCTGCTGAAAAACTGTTTTTT

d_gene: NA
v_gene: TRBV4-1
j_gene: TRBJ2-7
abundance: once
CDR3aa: CASSRLVVPSYEQYF
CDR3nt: TGCGCCAGCAGCCGATTAGTAGTCCCTTCCTACGAGCAGTACTTC

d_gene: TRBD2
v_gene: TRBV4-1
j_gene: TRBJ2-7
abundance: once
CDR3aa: CASSAPGGTEQYF
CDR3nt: TGCGCCAGCAGCGCCCCGGGAGGTACCGAGCAGTACTTC

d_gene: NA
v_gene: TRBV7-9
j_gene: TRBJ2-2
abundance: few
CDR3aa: CASSFAGESTGELFF
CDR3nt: TGTGCCAGCAGCTTCGCAGGGGAATCCACCGGGGAGCTGTTTTTT

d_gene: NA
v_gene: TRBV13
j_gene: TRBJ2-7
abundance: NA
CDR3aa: CASSLRFEREQYF
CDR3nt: TGTGCCAGCAGCTTAAGGTTCGAGCGCGAGCAGTACTTC

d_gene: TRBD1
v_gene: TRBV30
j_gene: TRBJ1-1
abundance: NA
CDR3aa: CAWRGQGATEAFF
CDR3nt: TGTGCCTGGAGAGGACAGGGGGCCACTGAAGCTTTCTTT

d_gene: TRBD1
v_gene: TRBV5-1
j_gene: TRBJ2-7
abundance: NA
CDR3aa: CASSSRTGIGEQYF
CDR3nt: TGCGCCAGCAGCTCTAGGACAGGAATCGGCGAGCAGTACTTC

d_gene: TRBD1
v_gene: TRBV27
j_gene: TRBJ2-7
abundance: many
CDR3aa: CASSSIPGQGRYEQYF
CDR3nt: TGTGCCAGCAGTTCCATCCCGGGACAGGGTCGTTACGAGCAGTACTTC

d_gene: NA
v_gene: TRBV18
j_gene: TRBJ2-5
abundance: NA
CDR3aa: CASAAVGGQETQYF
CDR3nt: TGTGCCAGCGCAGCGGTGGGGGGCCAAGAGACCCAGTACTTC

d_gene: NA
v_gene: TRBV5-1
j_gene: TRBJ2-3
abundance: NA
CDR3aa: CASSEEGGDTQYF
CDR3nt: TGCGCCAGCAGCGAGGAGGGCGGAGATACGCAGTATTTT

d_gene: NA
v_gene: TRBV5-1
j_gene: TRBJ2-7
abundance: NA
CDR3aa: CASSLTRGYEQYF
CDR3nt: TGCGCCAGCAGCTTGACCAGAGGCTACGAGCAGTACTTC

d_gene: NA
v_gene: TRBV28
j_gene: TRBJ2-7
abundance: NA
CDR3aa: CASSRDSYYEQYF
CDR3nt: TGTGCCAGCAGTCGCGACAGCTACTACGAGCAGTACTTC

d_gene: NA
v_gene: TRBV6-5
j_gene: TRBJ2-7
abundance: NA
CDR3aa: CASSYFPNSYEQYF
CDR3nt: TGTGCCAGCAGTTACTTCCCAAACTCCTACGAGCAGTACTTC

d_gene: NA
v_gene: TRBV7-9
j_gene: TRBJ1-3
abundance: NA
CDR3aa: CASSLSGTGNTIYF
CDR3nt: TGTGCCAGCAGCTTATCAGGAACGGGAAACACCATATATTTT

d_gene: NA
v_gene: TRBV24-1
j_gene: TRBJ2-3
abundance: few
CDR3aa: CATRELKQSTDTQYF
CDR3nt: TGTGCCACCAGAGAACTAAAGCAATCCACAGATACGCAGTATTTT